The present T cell receptor (beta chain) was sequenced within a study of blood T cell repertoires in COVID-19. About the research overall: Nucleic acid was either cDNA or gDNA, and it came from T cells, B-cell-depleted T cells, or PBMCs.

Germline V gene lookup returns CDR1 MNHEY and CDR2 SVGAGI. V lost 4 bases to trimming and J lost 5 bases; unmatched junction nucleotides: 12. This CDR3 region has 16 residues. The repertoire was sequenced with immunoSEQ multiplex PCR; TCRdb's copy has only in-frame clones and lacks some. The data hold around 340,000 clones, with about 88% observed a single time. V usage is TRBV6-5 and J usage is TRBJ1-2; 8 bases are shared with TRBD1. The sample comprised peripheral blood. The origin of this receptor is a woman in her fifties or sixties with COVID-19, enrolled during active disease. The CDR3 spells CASSLTGDPGLYGYTF. In nucleotides, the CDR3 is TGTGCCAGCAGTTTGACAGGGGACCCTGGATTGTATGGCTACACCTTC.